This record looks at one T cell receptor (beta chain) sequence and its context. Generated by immunoSEQ multiplex PCR, the TCRdb table keeps only in-frame clones and is missing some. The sample includes about 81,000 clones, about nine tenths seen only once; the top ten take approximately 0.3%. V was trimmed by 0 bases and J by 7 bases, leaving 10 bases between them. This CDR3 is built from 13 residues. The germline V gene has CDR1 MNHEY and CDR2 SMNVEV (reference sequence). The data are from a study of technical replicates of blood from a few donors. This clonotype was obtained from a human donor in good health. The chain employs TRBV27 and TRBJ2-7, with D possibly TRBD2 on 5 matching bases. Sequencing was done on a sample of T cells isolated from PBMCs. As DNA, the CDR3 is TGTGCCAGCAGTTTATCTACCTGGGAGGAGCAGTACTTC. Its protein is CASSLSTWEEQYF.